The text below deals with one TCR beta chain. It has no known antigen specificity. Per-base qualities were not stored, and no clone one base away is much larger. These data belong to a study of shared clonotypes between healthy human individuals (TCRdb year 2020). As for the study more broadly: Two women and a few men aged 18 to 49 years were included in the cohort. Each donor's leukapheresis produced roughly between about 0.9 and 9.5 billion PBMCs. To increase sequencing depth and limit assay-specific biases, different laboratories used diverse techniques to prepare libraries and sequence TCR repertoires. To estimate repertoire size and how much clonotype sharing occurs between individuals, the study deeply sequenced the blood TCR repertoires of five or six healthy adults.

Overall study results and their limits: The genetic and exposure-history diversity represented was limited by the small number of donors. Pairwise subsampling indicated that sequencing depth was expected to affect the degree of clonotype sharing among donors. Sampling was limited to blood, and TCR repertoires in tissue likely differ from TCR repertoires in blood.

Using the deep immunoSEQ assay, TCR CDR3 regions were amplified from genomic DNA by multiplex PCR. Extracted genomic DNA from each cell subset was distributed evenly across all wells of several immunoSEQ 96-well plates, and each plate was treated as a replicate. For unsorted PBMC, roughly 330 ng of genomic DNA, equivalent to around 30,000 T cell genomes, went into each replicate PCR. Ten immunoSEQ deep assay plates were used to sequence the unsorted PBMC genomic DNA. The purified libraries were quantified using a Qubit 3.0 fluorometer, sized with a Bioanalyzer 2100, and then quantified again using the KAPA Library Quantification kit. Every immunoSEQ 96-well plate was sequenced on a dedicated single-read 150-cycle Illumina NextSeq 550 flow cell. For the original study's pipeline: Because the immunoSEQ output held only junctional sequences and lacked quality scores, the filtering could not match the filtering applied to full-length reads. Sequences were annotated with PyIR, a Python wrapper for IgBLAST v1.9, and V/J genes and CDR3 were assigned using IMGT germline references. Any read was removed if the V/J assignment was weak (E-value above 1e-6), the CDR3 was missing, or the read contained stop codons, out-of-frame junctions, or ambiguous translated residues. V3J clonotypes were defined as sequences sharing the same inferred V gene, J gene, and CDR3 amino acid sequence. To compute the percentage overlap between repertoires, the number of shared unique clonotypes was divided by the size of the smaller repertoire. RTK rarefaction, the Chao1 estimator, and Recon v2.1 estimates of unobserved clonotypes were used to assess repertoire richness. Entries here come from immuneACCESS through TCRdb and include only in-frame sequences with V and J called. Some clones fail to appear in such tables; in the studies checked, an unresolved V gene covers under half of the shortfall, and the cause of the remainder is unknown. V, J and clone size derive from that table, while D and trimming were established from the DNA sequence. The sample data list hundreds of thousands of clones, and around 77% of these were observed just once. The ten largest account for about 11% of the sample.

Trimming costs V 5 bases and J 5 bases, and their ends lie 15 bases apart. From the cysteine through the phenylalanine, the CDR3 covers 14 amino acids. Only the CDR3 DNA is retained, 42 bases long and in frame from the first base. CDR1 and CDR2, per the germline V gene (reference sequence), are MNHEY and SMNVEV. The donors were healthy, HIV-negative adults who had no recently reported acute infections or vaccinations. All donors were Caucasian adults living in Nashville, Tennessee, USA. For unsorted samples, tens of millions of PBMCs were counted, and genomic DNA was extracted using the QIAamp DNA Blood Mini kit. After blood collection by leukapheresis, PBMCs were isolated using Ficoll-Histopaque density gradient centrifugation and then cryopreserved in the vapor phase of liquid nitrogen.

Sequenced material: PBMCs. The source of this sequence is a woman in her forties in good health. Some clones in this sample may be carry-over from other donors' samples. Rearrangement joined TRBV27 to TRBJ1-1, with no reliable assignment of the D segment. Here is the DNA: TGTGCCAGCAGTCGACAACCGGGTGGAACTGAAGCTTTCTTT. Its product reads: CASSRQPGGTEAFF.